Presented here are 18 T cell receptor beta chains from one specimen sequenced in a study of blood T cells in healthy people across ages (dated by TCRdb to between 2015 and 2016). Library creation used 5' RACE. The data were produced on an Illumina HiSeq 2500. The second PCR ran for about 6 to 11 cycles and used a J-beta primer mix along with a sample-barcoded 5' primer. Starting from the raw public reads, TCRdb applied fastp trimming at Q25, assembled clones with MiXCR and retained in-frame beta chains. One record per CDR3 amino acid sequence lists the most common genes and DNA. The sample data list some 930,000 distinct CDR3 sequences, and roughly 28% of these were observed just once. The top ten constitute roughly 10% of the sample. This same sample was also part of a study on T cells of mothers and their children.

The sample taken for sequencing was blood. These receptor sequences come from a middle-aged woman in good health.

The rearrangement links TRBV3-1 to TRBJ2-7; TRBD1 might be the D (6 bases). V gave up 3 bases and J gave up 2 bases, with 11 bases separating them. The CDR3 has 14 residues. Germline V CDR1 and CDR2: LGHDT, YNNKEL (reference sequence). The CDR3 DNA reads TGTGCCAGCAGCCAGGGGGCAGTAACCTACGAGCAGTACTTC. Translated, it gives CASSQGAVTYEQYF.

This clonotype was detected ten times or more. The J gene is TRBJ2-1, the V gene TRBV9; D ambiguous. The CDR3 has 14 residues. V was clipped by 4 bases and J by 0 bases, with 8 bases between them. CDR1 SGDLS and CDR2 YYNGEE come from the germline V gene. The CDR3 nucleotides read TGTGCCAGCAGCTCAGCCAGCTCCTACAATGAGCAGTTCTTC. Its protein product is CASSSASSYNEQFF. Filled out from reference TRBV9 and TRBJ2-1, the complete variable domain reads DSGVTQTPKHLITATGQRVTLRCSPRSGDLSVYWYQQSLDQGLQFLIQYYNGEERAKGNILERFSAQQFPDLHSELNLSSLELGDSALYFCASSSASSYNEQFFGPGTRLTVL.

This clonotype has more than one count but fewer than ten. With a much larger clone just one base away, this may be a read error. The chain links TRBV12-3 or TRBV12-4 to TRBJ1-5; D gene uncertain. The CDR3 spans 13 residues. Between the trimmed V and J ends, which lost 3 bases and 4 bases, there was a span of 7 bases. CDR3 DNA sequence: TGTGCCAGCAGTTTGGTGAGGAATCAGCCCCAGCATTTT. Translated: CASSLVRNQPQHF.

This clonotype was counted many times. The gene calls are TRBV10-3 and TRBJ2-7; possibly TRBD1 or TRBD2 for D (5 bases each). Germline V gene data show CDR1 as ENHRY and CDR2 as SYGVKD. V lost 0 bases and J 5 bases, leaving 8 bases between the germline ends. The CDR3 is made up of 13 amino acids. The DNA for the CDR3 is TGTGCCATCAGTGAGTCTGGGGGAGACGAGCAGTACTTC. It yields the protein CAISESGGDEQYF.

The V and J genes are TRBV5-1 and TRBJ1-6; 7 bases line up with TRBD1. This CDR3 is 16 amino acids long. Losses at the gene ends were 4 bases for V and 4 bases for J; bases not matched to a gene: 8. Germline V gene sequence: CDR1 SGHRS, CDR2 YFSETQ. The CDR3 bases are TGCGCCAGCAGCGGGACCCGGGACAGTTATAATTCACCCCTCCACTTT. Its translation: CASSGTRDSYNSPLHF.

Details on this clonotype: A single base separates this from a much larger clone, so it may be a read error. The chain employs TRBV7-9 and TRBJ2-1; D gene ambiguous. The CDR3 runs 11 residues. The V gene's germline CDR1 is SEHNR and CDR2 FQNEAQ (reference sequence). The CDR3 DNA reads as TGTACCAGCAGCTTTTACAATGAGCAGTTCTTC. Protein sequence: CTSSFYNEQFF.

Only a few counts were recorded for this clonotype. The gene calls are TRBV7-9 and TRBJ2-1; D may match TRBD1 or TRBD2 (5 bases each). This CDR3 is 12 amino acids long. Between the trimmed V and J ends, which lost 5 bases and 10 bases, there was a span of 12 bases. Germline V gives CDR1 SEHNR, CDR2 FQNEAQ (reference sequence). The CDR3 here is CASSRDVGEQFF. DNA of the CDR3: TGTGCCAGCAGCCGGGACGTCGGCGAGCAGTTCTTC.

The V gene is TRBV27, the J gene TRBJ1-4, with D uncertain. V was clipped by 4 bases and J by 5 bases, with 17 bases between them. The CDR3 consists of 16 residues. Germline assignment: CDR1 MNHEY and CDR2 SMNVEV (reference sequence). This CDR3 reads CASSYRVPDINEKLFF. CDR3 DNA sequence: TGTGCCAGCAGTTACCGCGTCCCAGACATAAATGAAAAACTGTTTTTT.

The V and J genes are TRBV5-1 and TRBJ2-1; D may be TRBD2 (6 bases). Between the trimmed V and J ends, which lost 5 bases and 3 bases, there was a span of 12 bases. CDR3 length: 14 residues. The germline CDR1 and CDR2 sequences are SGHRS and YFSETQ. The CDR3 bases are TGCGCCAGCAGGGGGACGGGAGACTACAATGAGCAGTTCTTC. The encoded protein is CASRGTGDYNEQFF.

This clonotype was counted at least ten times. This sequence joins TRBV20-1 and TRBJ2-1, with 13 bases lining up with TRBD2. This CDR3 comprises 14 residues. V lost 6 bases to trimming and J lost 7 bases; unmatched junction nucleotides: 6. Germline values: CDR1 DFQATT, CDR2 SNEGSKA (reference sequence). This CDR3 reads CSATSGGALNEQFF. The CDR3 coding sequence is TGCAGTGCCACTAGCGGGGGGGCCCTGAATGAGCAGTTCTTC.

The rearrangement uses TRBV20-1 and TRBJ2-5; TRBD2 aligns across 14 bases. The J call is doubtful: the DNA matches TRBJ2-7 better. Germline assignment: CDR1 DFQATT and CDR2 SNEGSKA (reference sequence). The CDR3 runs to 17 residues. The CDR3 protein is CSATAGTSGGTGDEQYF. DNA for the CDR3: TGCAGTGCCACAGCCGGGACTAGCGGGGGCACGGGGGACGAGCAGTACTTC.

This clonotype was found a few times. The chain recombines TRBV18 with TRBJ2-3; D uncertain. The CDR3 is 13 residues long. V gave up 9 bases and J gave up 0 bases, with 10 bases separating them. In germline, CDR1 is KGHSH, CDR2 LQKENI. This CDR3 reads CASSPASTDTQYF. CDR3 DNA: TGTGCCAGTAGCCCGGCTAGCACAGATACGCAGTATTTT.

This clonotype was counted many times. The gene calls are TRBV20-1 and TRBJ2-1, with TRBD2 matching 8 bases. J was trimmed by 1 base and V by 6 bases; bases with no gene match: 5. Looked up from germline, CDR1 is DFQATT and CDR2 is SNEGSKA (reference sequence). CDR3 size: 14 residues. For the CDR3, the DNA is TGCAGTGCGTTAGCGGGGTCTTCCTACAATGAGCAGTTCTTC. Amino acid sequence: CSALAGSSYNEQFF.

This clonotype was seen a few times. CDR3 protein: CSAGDRGAGNTIYF. In nucleotides, the CDR3 is TGCAGTGCTGGGGACAGGGGGGCTGGAAACACCATATATTTT. This chain links TRBV20-1 with TRBJ1-3; 11 bases match TRBD1. CDR1 and CDR2 (germline): DFQATT, SNEGSKA (reference sequence). The CDR3 length is 14 residues. The V gene end was trimmed by 5 bases and the J gene end by 2 bases; junction bases not matched to a gene: 2.

This clonotype was recorded many times. CDR3 nucleotide sequence: TGTGCCAGTAGTACGAACAGGGAGTCACCCCTCCACTTT. Its translation is CASSTNRESPLHF. The chain links TRBV19 to TRBJ1-6, with D perhaps TRBD1 (6 bases). CDR3 length equals 13 residues. Germline loops: CDR1 LNHDA, CDR2 SQIVND (reference sequence). Trimming left V 4 bases short and J 10 bases short, with 11 bases between.

This clonotype was seen once. The V gene is TRBV3-1, the J gene TRBJ2-2; a possible D gene is TRBD2 (6 bases). The germline V gene encodes CDR1 LGHDT and CDR2 YNNKEL (reference sequence). The CDR3 spans 14 residues. V was clipped by 11 bases and J by 5 bases, with 18 bases between them. Here the CDR3 reads CASTSEGMTGELFF. The CDR3 DNA reads TGTGCCTCCACTTCGGAGGGGATGACCGGGGAGCTGTTTTTT. The complete variable domain, with remaining parts taken from reference TRBV3-1 and TRBJ2-2, reads DTAVSQTPKYLVTQMGNDKSIKCEQNLGHDTMYWYKQDSKKFLKIMFSYNNKELIINETVPNRFSPKSPDKAHLNLHINSLELGDSAVYFCASTSEGMTGELFFGEGSRLTVL.

The chain is built from TRBV12-3 or TRBV12-4 and TRBJ2-3; D possibly matches TRBD1 or TRBD2 (5 bases each). The length of the CDR3 is 15 residues. With 5 bases removed from V and 4 bases from J, the gap between germline ends came to 16 bases. CDR3 amino acids: CASSPPGPRSDTQYF. CDR3 nucleotide sequence: TGTGCCAGCAGTCCTCCGGGACCACGATCAGATACGCAGTATTTT.

This clonotype was counted many times. The V call is TRBV6-5, the J call TRBJ2-7; D is undetermined. The CDR3 sequence is 14 residues long. Deletions cut 0 bases from V and 7 bases from J, with 13 bases between. The germline CDR1 and CDR2 sequences are MNHEY and SVGAGI. The DNA of the CDR3 is TGTGCCAGCAGTTACTCGGCAGGCCAGTGGGAGCAGTACTTC. It yields the protein CASSYSAGQWEQYF.